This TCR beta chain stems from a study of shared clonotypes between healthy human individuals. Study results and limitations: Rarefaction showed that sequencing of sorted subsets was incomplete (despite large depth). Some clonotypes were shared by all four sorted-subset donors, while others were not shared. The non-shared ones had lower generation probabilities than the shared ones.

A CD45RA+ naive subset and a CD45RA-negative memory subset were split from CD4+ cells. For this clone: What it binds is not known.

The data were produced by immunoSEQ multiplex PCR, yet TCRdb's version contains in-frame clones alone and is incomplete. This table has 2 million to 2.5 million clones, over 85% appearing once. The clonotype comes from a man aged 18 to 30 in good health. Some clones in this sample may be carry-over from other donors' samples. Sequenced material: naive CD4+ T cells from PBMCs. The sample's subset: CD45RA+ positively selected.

CDR3 DNA sequence: TGTGCCAGCAGCTTAGCGGTCGGGAGCCCCCCAGATACGCAGTATTTT. Its protein is CASSLAVGSPPDTQYF. The J gene is TRBJ2-3, the V gene TRBV7-8; possibly TRBD2 for D (6 bases). V gave up 0 bases and J gave up 4 bases, with 14 bases separating them. Germline CDR1 SGHVS, CDR2 FQNEAQ. The CDR3 runs 16 residues.